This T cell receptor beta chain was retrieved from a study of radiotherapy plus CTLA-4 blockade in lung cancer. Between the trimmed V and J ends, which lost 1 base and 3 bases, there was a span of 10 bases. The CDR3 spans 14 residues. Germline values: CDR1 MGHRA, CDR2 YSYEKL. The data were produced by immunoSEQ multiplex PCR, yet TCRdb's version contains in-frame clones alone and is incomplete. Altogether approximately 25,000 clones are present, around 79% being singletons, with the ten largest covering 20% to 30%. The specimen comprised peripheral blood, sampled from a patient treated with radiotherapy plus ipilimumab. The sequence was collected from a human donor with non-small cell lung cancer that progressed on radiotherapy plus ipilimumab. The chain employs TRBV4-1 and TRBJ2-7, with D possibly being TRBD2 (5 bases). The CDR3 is CASSQGGGSYEQYF. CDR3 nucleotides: TGCGCCAGCAGCCAAGGAGGAGGCAGCTACGAGCAGTACTTC.